This TCR beta chain comes out of a study of T cell responses to AZD1222 COVID-19 vaccine. Study observations and caveats: Vaccination with two AZD1222 doses was followed by a rise in Spike-specific TCR breadth and depth. Spike as a whole was targeted by vaccine-associated CD4 TCRs, dominant at 160-218 and 743-854.

Profiling relied on immunoSEQ multiplex PCR, and the TCRdb table lists in-frame clones only, not all of them. The sample comprises some 180,000 clones, roughly 92% of which are singletons, and around 1.5% rests with the top ten. A remark on this clone: The antigen remains undetermined.

J was trimmed by 2 bases and V by 8 bases; bases with no gene match: 7. CDR1 is ENHRY and CDR2 is SYGVKD in the germline V gene. The CDR3 loop spans 16 amino acids. The material was peripheral blood, obtained on day 0 of AZD1222 vaccination. The clonotype comes from an adult in good health. The chain joins TRBV10-3 to TRBJ2-3; 13 bases agree with TRBD2. CDR3 nucleotide sequence: TGTGCCATCGGGAAGGGGACTAGCGGGATCACAGATACGCAGTATTTT. Translated, it gives CAIGKGTSGITDTQYF.